What follows are 8 T cell receptor beta chains derived from one specimen sequenced in a study of memory CD4+ T cells and cytomegalovirus serostatus. Clones were sequenced by immunoSEQ multiplex PCR, and TCRdb holds only the in-frame ones, with some missing. The table includes about 82,000 clones, about 85% detected once. Single viable CD3+CD4+CD8-CD45RO+ cells were sorted as the memory CD4+ T cells. The sample taken for sequencing was memory CD4+ T cells from blood. The receptors stem from an adult in good health and CMV-seronegative.

The CDR3 protein is CASSPPSGTDTQYF. Written as DNA, the CDR3 is TGTGCCAGCTCACCACCGTCGGGCACAGATACGCAGTATTTT. The chain has TRBV18 and TRBJ2-3; D is uncertain. V lost 0 bases and J lost 1, with 5 bases in between. Germline CDR1 KGHSH, CDR2 LQKENI. This CDR3 contains 14 residues. The whole variable domain, filled in from reference TRBV18 and TRBJ2-3, reads NAGVMQNPRHLVRRRGQEARLRCSPMKGHSHVYWYRQLPEEGLKFMVYLQKENIIDESGMPKERFSAEFPKEGPSILRIQQVVRGDSAAYFCASSPPSGTDTQYFGPGTRLTVL.

The J gene is TRBJ1-1, the V gene TRBV6-5, with 11 bases aligning to TRBD1. CDR1 and CDR2 from the germline V gene are MNHEY and SVGAGI. The CDR3 has 12 residues. V lost 10 bases to trimming and J lost 8 bases; unmatched junction nucleotides: 6. CDR3 bases: TGTGCCAAGGGGACAGGGGGGGCCGAAGCTTTCTTT. Translating it yields CAKGTGGAEAFF.

The chain uses TRBV5-1 and TRBJ2-3, with D tentatively TRBD2 (5 bases). The germline V gene encodes CDR1 SGHRS and CDR2 YFSETQ. Trimming stripped 4 bases from V and 4 bases from J, with 16 bases between. The CDR3 contains 15 residues. The CDR3 coding sequence is TGCGCCAGCAGCCGCGACCGGGGTTTGGCAGATACGCAGTATTTT. Amino acids: CASSRDRGLADTQYF.

The chain joins TRBV7-2 to TRBJ1-5; D gene unclear. Germline V gene sequence: CDR1 SGHTA, CDR2 FQGNSA. The ends were cut back, 5 bases at V and 0 bases at J, with 5 bases in the middle. The CDR3 loop spans 13 amino acids. In nucleotides, the CDR3 is TGTGCCAGCAGCCAACATAGCAATCAGCCCCAGCATTTT. Protein product: CASSQHSNQPQHF.

The chain recombines TRBV19 with TRBJ1-3; 9 nucleotides line up with TRBD1. This CDR3 is 16 amino acids long. The V and J ends lost 5 bases and 0 bases, in that order; junction bases with no gene match: 5. Looked up from germline, CDR1 is LNHDA and CDR2 is SQIVND (reference sequence). This chain's CDR3 is CASSADRGYSGNTIYF. Here the CDR3 DNA reads TGTGCCAGTAGTGCGGACAGGGGATACTCTGGAAACACCATATATTTT. The variable domain in full, with the rest retrieved from reference TRBV19 and TRBJ1-3, is DGGITQSPKYLFRKEGQNVTLSCEQNLNHDAMYWYRQDPGQGLRLIYYSQIVNDFQKGDIAEGYSVSREKKESFPLTVTSAQKNPTAFYLCASSADRGYSGNTIYFGEGSWLTVV.

Only one count was recorded for this clone. This chain joins TRBV27 and TRBJ1-2, with a weak D call TRBD1 (6 bases). The V and J ends lost 7 bases and 0 bases respectively, with 15 bases between them. From germline, CDR1 is MNHEY and CDR2 SMNVEV (reference sequence). The CDR3 consists of 15 residues. The CDR3 DNA sequence: TGTGCCAGCACCAATCCTCACAGGGCTAACTATGGCTACACCTTC. The encoded protein is CASTNPHRANYGYTF.

In its sample, this clone was seen a few times. The gene calls are TRBV14 and TRBJ2-5; 12 bases are shared with TRBD2. CDR3 length equals 15 residues. The germline CDR1 and CDR2 sequences are SGHDN and FVKESK. J lost 7 bases, V lost 1 base, and 4 bases had no gene match. In DNA form, the CDR3 reads TGTGCCAGCAGCCAAGGGACTAGCGGGGCGAGGACCCAGTACTTC. This translates into CASSQGTSGARTQYF.

The genes are TRBV2 and TRBJ2-2; possibly TRBD1 for D (6 bases). The length of the CDR3 is 15 residues. Germline V gene sequence: CDR1 SNHLY, CDR2 FYNNEI. V gave up 5 bases and J gave up 5 bases, with 15 bases separating them. The CDR3 DNA sequence: TGTGCCAGCAGTCCACTAACAGGGTATACCGGGGAGCTGTTTTTT. Its translation: CASSPLTGYTGELFF.